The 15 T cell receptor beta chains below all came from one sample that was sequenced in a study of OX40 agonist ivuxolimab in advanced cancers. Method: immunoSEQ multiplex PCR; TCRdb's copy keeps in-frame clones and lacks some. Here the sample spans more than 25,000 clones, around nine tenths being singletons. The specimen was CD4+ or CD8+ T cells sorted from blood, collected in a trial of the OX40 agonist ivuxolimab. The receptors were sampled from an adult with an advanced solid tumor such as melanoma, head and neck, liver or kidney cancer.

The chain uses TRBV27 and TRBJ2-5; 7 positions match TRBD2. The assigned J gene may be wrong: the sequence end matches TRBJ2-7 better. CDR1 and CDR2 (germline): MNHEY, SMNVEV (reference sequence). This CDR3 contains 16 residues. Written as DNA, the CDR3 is TGTGCCAGCAGTTTAAGCCCGGGCGGGAGTGTCCACGAGCAGTACTTC. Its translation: CASSLSPGGSVHEQYF.

The CDR3 sequence is CSVEAPRDSSAGELFF. The CDR3 DNA is TGCAGCGTTGAAGCCCCCCGGGACTCATCGGCCGGGGAGCTGTTTTTT. This sequence joins TRBV29-1 and TRBJ2-2; D possibly corresponds to TRBD2 (6 bases). CDR1 and CDR2 (germline): SQVTM, ANQGSEA. The CDR3 totals 16 residues. Trimming removed 1 base at V and 6 bases at J, with 18 bases between.

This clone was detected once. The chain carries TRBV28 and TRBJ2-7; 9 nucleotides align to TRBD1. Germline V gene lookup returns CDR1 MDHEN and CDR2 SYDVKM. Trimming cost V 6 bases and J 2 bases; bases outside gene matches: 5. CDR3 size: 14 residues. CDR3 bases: TGTGCCAGCAGCATCCGACAGGGGGCCTACGAGCAGTACTTC. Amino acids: CASSIRQGAYEQYF. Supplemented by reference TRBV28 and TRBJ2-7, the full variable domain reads DVKVTQSSRYLVKRTGEKVFLECVQDMDHENMFWYRQDPGLGLRLIYFSYDVKMKEKGDIPEGYSVSREKKERFSLILESASTNQTSMYLCASSIRQGAYEQYFGPGTRLTVT.

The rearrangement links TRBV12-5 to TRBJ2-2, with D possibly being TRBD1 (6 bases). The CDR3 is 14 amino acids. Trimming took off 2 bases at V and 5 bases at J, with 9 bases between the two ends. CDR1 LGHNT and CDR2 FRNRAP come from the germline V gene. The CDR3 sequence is CASGLQGTTGELFF. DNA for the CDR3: TGTGCTAGTGGTTTGCAGGGGACGACCGGGGAGCTGTTTTTT.

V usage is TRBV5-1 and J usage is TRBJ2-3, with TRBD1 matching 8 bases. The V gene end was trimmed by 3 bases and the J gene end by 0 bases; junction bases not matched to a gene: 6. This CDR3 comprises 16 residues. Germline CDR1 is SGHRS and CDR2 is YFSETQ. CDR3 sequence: CASSSPDRASTDTQYF. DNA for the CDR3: TGCGCCAGCAGCTCTCCGGACAGGGCCAGCACAGATACGCAGTATTTT.

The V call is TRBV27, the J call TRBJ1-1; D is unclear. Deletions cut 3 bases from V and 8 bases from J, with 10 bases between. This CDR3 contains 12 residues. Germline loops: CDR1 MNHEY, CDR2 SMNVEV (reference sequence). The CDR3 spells CASSFVGAEAFF. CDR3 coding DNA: TGTGCCAGCAGTTTTGTAGGTGCCGAAGCTTTCTTT.

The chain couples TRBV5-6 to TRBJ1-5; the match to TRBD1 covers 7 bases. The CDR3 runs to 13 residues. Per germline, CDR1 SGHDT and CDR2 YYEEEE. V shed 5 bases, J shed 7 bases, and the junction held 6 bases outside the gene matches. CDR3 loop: CASSSTGWQPQHF. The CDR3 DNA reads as TGTGCCAGCAGTTCGACAGGGTGGCAGCCCCAGCATTTT.

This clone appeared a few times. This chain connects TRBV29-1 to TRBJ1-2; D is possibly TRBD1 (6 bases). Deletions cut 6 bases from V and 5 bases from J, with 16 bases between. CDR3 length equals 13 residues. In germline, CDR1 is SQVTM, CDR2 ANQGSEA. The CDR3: CSVKHRELYGYTF. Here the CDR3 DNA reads TGCAGCGTGAAGCACAGGGAACTTTATGGCTACACCTTC.

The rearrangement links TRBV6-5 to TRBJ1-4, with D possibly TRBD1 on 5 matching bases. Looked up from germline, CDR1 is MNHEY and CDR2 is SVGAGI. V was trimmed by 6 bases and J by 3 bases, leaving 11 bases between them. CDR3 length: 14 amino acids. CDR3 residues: CASRGRGSNEKLFF. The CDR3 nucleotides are TGTGCCAGCAGGGGACGGGGATCTAATGAAAAACTGTTTTTT.

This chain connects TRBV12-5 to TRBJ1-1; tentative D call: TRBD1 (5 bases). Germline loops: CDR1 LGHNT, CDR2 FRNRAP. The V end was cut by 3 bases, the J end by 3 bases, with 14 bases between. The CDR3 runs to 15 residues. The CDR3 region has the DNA TGTGCTAGTGGTTTCGTCACAGGCAGATACACTGAAGCTTTCTTT. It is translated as CASGFVTGRYTEAFF.

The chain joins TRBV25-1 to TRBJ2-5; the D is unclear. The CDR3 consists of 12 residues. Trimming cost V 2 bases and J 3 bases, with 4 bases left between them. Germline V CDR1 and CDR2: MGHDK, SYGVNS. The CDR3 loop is CASSEREETQYF. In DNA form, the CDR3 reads TGTGCCAGCAGTGAAAGGGAAGAGACCCAGTACTTC.

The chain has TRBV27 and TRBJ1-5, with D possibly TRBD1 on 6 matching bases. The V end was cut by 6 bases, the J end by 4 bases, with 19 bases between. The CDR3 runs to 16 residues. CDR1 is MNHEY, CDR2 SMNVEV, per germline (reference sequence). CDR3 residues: CASSSNRGNSNQPQHF. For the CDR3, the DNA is TGTGCCAGCAGCAGCAATAGGGGGAACTCTAATCAGCCCCAGCATTTT.

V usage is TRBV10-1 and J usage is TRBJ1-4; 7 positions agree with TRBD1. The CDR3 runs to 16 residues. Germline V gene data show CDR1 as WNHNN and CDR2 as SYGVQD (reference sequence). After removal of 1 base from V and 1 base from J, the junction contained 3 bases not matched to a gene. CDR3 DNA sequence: TGCGCCAGCAGTGAGTTGGCAGGGGGAACTAATGAAAAACTGTTTTTT. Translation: CASSELAGGTNEKLFF.

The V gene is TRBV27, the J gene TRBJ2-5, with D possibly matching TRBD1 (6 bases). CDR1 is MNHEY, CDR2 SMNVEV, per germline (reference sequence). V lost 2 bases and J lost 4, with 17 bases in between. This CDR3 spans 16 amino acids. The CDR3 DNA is TGTGCCAGCAGTTTAATCAGGGGAATTTTCAGAGAGACCCAGTACTTC. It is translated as CASSLIRGIFRETQYF.

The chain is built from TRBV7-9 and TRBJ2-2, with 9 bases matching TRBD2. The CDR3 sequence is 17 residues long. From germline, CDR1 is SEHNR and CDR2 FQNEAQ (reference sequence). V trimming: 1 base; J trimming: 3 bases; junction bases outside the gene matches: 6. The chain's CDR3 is CASSLGGGARDTGELFF. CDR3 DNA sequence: TGTGCCAGCAGCTTAGGCGGGGGGGCGCGAGACACCGGGGAGCTGTTTTTT.